This TCR beta chain originates from a study of tumor and adjacent non-tumor tissue in lung cancer. Whole-study context: Histology: 12 adenocarcinoma, a couple of squamous cell carcinoma, 1 small cell lung cancer. Around 4.4 million productive TCRbeta reads were obtained per sample on average. Notes on the study in general: Tumor repertoires had a smaller top 100 clone share than normal lung.

The germline V gene has CDR1 MGHRA and CDR2 YSYEKL. This CDR3 region has 17 residues. This sample's RNA came from whole unsorted tissue. This non-tumor lung sample came from over 3 cm beyond the tumor edge. TCRbeta libraries were built with three rounds of nested PCR, modified from ARM-PCR. In TCRdb, the multiplex PCR reads were re-called with MiXCR into one record per CDR3 protein. This repertoire shows roughly 43,000 distinct CDR3 sequences, 60% found once; its top ten account for 35% to 50%. Concerning this clonotype itself: Antigen specificity is unknown. A read error may produce the germline difference seen at one junction end.

V gene TRBV4-1 combines with J gene TRBJ1-5; 9 nucleotides align to TRBD1. The better agreement between TRBJ2-3 and the DNA end casts doubt on the J call. The clonotype originates from a man between 45 and 60 years old with non-small cell lung cancer. Sequenced material: distant non-tumor lung tissue. The DNA of the CDR3 is TGCGTCAGCAGCCAAGCTAGGGGACAGGGAGCCAATCAGCCCCAGTATTTT. Encoded protein: CVSSQARGQGANQPQYF.